This T cell receptor (beta chain) was identified in a study of OX40 agonist ivuxolimab in advanced cancers. Across the study: Dose-escalation subjects each had hepatocellular carcinoma, melanoma, renal cell or head and neck cancer. Prior anti-PD-1, anti-PD-L1 or anti-CTLA-4 therapy was allowed; 40% to 50% had some.

Clones were read by immunoSEQ multiplex PCR, and TCRdb kept only the in-frame ones, dropping some. This table holds roughly 80,000 clones, approximately 85% found once. Trimming left V 3 bases short and J 2 bases short, with 11 bases between. There are 14 residues in the CDR3. The V gene's germline CDR1 is LNHNV and CDR2 YYDKDF (reference sequence). Autoimmune disease history or systemic immunosuppression led to patient exclusion. The input for sequencing was CD4+ or CD8+ T cells sorted from blood, taken in a trial of the OX40 agonist ivuxolimab. This chain uses TRBV15 with TRBJ2-7; the D gene is possibly TRBD2 (7 bases). The source of this sequence is an adult with an advanced solid tumor such as melanoma, head and neck, liver or kidney cancer. CDR3 coding DNA: TGTGCCACCAGCAGTGAGGGGGGGACCTACGAGCAGTACTTC. This encodes CATSSEGGTYEQYF.